This entry concerns a single T cell receptor beta chain. The data derive from a study of blood T cell repertoires in COVID-19. Study context: Samples taken during acute and convalescent COVID-19 were collected in the United States, Italy and Spain. The analysed material was cDNA or gDNA that came from T cells, B-cell-depleted T cells, or PBMCs.

Germline CDR1 is PRHDT and CDR2 is FYEKMQ (reference sequence). The CDR3 consists of 13 residues. Per the authors' pipeline: Quantification of nucleated cells was approximated via reference gene primer amplification. Sequenced by immunoSEQ multiplex PCR; TCRdb stores in-frame clones only, minus some. The V and J calls and clone size come from that table; D and trimming were worked out from the DNA. In the table there are approximately 59,000 clones, roughly three quarters of which are singletons. This TCR was sampled from a man older than 75 with acute or convalescent COVID-19. This chain connects TRBV13 to TRBJ2-6; perhaps TRBD2 as D (6 bases). The specimen sequenced was peripheral blood. CDR3 nucleotides: TGTGCGATAGGGACTCCTGGGGCCAACGTCCTGACTTTC. Amino acid sequence: CAIGTPGANVLTF.